The sequence of this TCR beta chain was determined in a study of blood T cells in healthy people across ages. This clonotype came up many times. Each sample had at least 6 million PBMCs isolated. The ends lost 6 bases at V and 0 bases at J; junction bases unmatched: 3. CDR3 length equals 13 residues. Per germline, CDR1 SQVTM and CDR2 ANQGSEA. A sample-barcoded 5' primer and a J-beta primer mix were used in a second PCR of roughly 7 to 12 cycles. MiXCR, applied by TCRdb to the 5' RACE reads, yields one record per CDR3 protein. The table records roughly 1.7 million distinct CDR3 sequences, roughly 32% of them present only once.

The receptor's source is a woman between 25 and 40 years old in good health. The chain uses TRBV29-1 and TRBJ2-7; TRBD1 aligns across 9 bases. The sample taken for sequencing was blood. The CDR3 sequence is CSVGTGNSYEQYF. The CDR3 DNA reads as TGCAGCGTAGGGACAGGGAACTCCTACGAGCAGTACTTC.